The sequence of this TCR beta chain was determined in a study of CD8+ T cells in alopecia areata. Findings of the study overall: Resident alphabeta T-cell populations of normal skin are likewise subject to sequencing in scalp samples. Mouse data revealed clearer TCR sharing than patient data did, a gap possibly tied to HLA.

Sorted populations comprised CD4+ and CD8+ T cells obtained from PBMCs. cDNA reverse transcribed from extracted RNA served as the sequencing template. Assay used: immunoSEQ multiplex PCR; TCRdb lists only in-frame clones, some missing. The data contain 100,000 to 130,000 clones, 59% of them singletons. The CDR3 extends over 13 amino acids. V shed 1 base and J shed 7 bases, with 7 bases lying between them. Germline V gene sequence: CDR1 SGHVS, CDR2 FQNEAQ. This clone was recorded a few times. The antigen is not known. This receptor was obtained from a human donor in good health. Specimen: CD8+ T cells sorted from blood. The chain links TRBV7-8 to TRBJ2-2; D is unresolved. The CDR3 protein is CASSLVLNGELFF. In DNA, the CDR3 is TGTGCCAGCAGCTTAGTTTTGAACGGGGAGCTGTTTTTT.